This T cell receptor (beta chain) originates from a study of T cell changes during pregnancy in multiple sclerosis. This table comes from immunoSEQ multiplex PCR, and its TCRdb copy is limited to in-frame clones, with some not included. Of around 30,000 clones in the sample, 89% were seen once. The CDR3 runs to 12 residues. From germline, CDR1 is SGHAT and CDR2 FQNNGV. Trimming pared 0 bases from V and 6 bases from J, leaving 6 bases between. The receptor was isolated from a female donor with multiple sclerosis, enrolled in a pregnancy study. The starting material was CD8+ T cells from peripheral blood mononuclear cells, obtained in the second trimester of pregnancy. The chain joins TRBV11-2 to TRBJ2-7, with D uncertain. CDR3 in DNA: TGTGCCAGCAGCTTAGATCAGGTCGAGCAGTACTTC. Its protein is CASSLDQVEQYF.